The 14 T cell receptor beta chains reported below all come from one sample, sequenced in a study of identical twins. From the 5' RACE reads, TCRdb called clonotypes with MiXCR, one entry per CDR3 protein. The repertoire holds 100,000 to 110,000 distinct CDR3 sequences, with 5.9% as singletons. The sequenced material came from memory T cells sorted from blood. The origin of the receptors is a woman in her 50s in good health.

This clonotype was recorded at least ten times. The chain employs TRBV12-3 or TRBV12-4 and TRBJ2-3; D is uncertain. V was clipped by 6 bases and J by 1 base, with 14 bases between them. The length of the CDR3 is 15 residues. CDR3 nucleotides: TGTGCCAGCAGCAAACGACCCGCGGGCACAGATACGCAGTATTTT. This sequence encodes CASSKRPAGTDTQYF.

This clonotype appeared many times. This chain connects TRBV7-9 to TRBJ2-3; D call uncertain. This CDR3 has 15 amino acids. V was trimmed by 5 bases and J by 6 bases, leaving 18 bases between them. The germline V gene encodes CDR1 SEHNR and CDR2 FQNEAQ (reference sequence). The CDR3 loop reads CASSRTSNTQDTQYF. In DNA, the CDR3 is TGTGCCAGCAGCCGGACCAGCAACACACAGGATACGCAGTATTTT. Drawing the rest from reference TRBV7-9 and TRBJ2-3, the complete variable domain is DTGVSQNPRHKITKRGQNVTFRCDPISEHNRLYWYRQTLGQGPEFLTYFQNEAQLEKSRLLSDRFSAERPKGSFSTLEIQRTEQGDSAMYLCASSRTSNTQDTQYFGPGTRLTVL.

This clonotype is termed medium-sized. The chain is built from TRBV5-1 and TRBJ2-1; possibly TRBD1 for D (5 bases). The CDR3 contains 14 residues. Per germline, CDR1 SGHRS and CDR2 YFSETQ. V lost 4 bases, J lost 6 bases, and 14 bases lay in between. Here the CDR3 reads CASSLQGRGNEQFF. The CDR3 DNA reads TGCGCCAGCAGCCTGCAGGGTAGGGGCAATGAGCAGTTCTTC.

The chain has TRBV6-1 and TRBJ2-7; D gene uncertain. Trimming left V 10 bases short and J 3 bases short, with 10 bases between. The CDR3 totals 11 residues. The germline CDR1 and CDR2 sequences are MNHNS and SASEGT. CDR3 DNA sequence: TGTGCCACCAGGATGTTCTACGAGCAGTACGTC. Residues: CATRMFYEQYV.

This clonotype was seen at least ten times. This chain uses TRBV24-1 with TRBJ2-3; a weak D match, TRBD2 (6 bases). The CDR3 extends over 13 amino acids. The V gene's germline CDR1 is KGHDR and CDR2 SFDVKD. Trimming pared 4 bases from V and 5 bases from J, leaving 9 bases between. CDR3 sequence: CATSDSGLDTQYF. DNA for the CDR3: TGTGCCACCAGTGACTCGGGACTAGATACGCAGTATTTT.

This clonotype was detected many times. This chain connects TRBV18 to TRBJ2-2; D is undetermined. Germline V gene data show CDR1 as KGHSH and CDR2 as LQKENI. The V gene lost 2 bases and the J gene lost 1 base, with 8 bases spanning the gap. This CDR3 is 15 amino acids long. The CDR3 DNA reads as TGTGCCAGCTCACCAACGCCAGGGAACACCGGGGAGCTGTTTTTT. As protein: CASSPTPGNTGELFF.

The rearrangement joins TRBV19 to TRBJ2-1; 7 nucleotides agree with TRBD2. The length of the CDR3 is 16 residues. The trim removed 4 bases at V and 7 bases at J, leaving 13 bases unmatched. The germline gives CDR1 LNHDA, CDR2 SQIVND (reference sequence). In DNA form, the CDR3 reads TGTGCCAGTAGTAGGCGGTCCGGCGGGAGTAGGAATGAGCAGTTCTTC. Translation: CASSRRSGGSRNEQFF.

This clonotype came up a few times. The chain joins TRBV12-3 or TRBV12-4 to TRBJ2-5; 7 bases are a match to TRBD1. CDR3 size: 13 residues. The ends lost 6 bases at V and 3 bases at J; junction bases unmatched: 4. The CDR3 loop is CASRTTGKETQYF. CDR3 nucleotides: TGTGCCAGCAGAACGACAGGGAAAGAGACCCAGTACTTC.

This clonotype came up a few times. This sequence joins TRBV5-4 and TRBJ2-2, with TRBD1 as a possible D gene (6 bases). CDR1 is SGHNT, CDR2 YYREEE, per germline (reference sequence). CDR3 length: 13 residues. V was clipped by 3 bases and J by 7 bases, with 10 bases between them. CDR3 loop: CASSSQGSGELFF. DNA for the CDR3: TGTGCCAGCAGCTCCCAGGGGAGCGGGGAGCTGTTTTTT.

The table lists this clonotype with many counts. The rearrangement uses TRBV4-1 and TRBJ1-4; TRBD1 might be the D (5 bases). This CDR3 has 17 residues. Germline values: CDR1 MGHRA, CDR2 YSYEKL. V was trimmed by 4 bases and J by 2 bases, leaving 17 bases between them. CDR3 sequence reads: CASSPGLPYRTNEKLFF. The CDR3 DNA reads TGCGCCAGCAGCCCGGGACTCCCTTATAGGACTAATGAAAAACTGTTTTTT.

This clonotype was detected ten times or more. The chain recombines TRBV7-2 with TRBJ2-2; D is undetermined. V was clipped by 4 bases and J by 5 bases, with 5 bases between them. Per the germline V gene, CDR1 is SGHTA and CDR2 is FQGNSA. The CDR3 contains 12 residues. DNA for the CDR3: TGTGCCAGCAGCTCTGCGACCGGGGAGCTGTTTTTT. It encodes CASSSATGELFF. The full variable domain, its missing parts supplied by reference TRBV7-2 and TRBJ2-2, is GAGVSQSPSNKVTEKGKDVELRCDPISGHTALYWYRQSLGQGLEFLIYFQGNSAPDKSGLPSDRFSAERTGGSVSTLTIQRTQQEDSAVYLCASSSATGELFFGEGSRLTVL.

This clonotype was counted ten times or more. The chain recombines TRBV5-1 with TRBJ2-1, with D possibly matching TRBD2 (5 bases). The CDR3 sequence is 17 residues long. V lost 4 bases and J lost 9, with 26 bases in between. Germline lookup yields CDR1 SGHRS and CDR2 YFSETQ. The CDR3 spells CASSGRPSGSVKGEQFF. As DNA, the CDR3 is TGCGCCAGCAGCGGACGGCCCAGCGGATCCGTAAAAGGTGAGCAGTTCTTC.

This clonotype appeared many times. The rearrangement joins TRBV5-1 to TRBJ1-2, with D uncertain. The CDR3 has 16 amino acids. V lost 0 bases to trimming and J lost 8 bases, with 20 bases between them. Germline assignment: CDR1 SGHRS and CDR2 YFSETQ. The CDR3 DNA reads TGCGCCAGCAGCTTGGAATCCATCGCGGGGTCTATGGGCTACACCTTC. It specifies CASSLESIAGSMGYTF.

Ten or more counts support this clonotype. DNA of the CDR3: TGTGCCAGCAGTGATGGAGTAACCGGGGAGCTGTTTTTT. As protein: CASSDGVTGELFF. The chain has TRBV6-1 and TRBJ2-2; D remains unclear. Deletions cut 3 bases from V and 5 bases from J, with 7 bases between. Germline CDR1 reads MNHNS; CDR2 reads SASEGT. The CDR3 extends over 13 amino acids.